This T cell receptor beta chain was sequenced for a study of cytomegalovirus exposure and HLA in healthy donors. General study findings and limits: Previously analyzed data showed that most TCR beta V segments were productive at a frequency of about 87% or about 30%.

The PCR employed 60 Vbeta primers together with 13 Jbeta primers. Profiling relied on immunoSEQ multiplex PCR, and the TCRdb table lists in-frame clones only, not all of them. The sample lists fewer than 150,000 clones; about 80% were seen once. Between the trimmed V and J ends, which lost 5 bases and 3 bases, there was a span of 5 bases. Germline loops: CDR1 SGHVS, CDR2 FQNEAQ. The CDR3 has 12 residues. This clone has just one count. What it recognizes is unknown. The source of this sequence is a man in his forties in good health and CMV-seronegative. The chain has TRBV7-8 and TRBJ1-5; D is ambiguous. The specimen sequenced was PBMCs. CDR3 in amino acids: CASSPLNQPQHF. For the CDR3, the DNA is TGTGCCAGCAGCCCCCTCAATCAGCCCCAGCATTTT.